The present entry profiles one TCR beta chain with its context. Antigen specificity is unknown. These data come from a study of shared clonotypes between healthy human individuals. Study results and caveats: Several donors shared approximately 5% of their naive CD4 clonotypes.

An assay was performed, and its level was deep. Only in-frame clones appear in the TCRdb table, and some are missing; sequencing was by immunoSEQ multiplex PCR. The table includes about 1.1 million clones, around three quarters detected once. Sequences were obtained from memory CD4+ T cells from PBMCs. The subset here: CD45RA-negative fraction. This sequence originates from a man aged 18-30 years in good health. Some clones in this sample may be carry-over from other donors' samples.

CDR3 in amino acids: CASSRSTGNYGYTF. DNA for the CDR3: TGTGCCAGCAGCCGATCGACAGGGAACTATGGCTACACCTTC. This rearrangement joins TRBV28 to TRBJ1-2; TRBD1 matches 7 bases. Germline assignment: CDR1 MDHEN and CDR2 SYDVKM. The J segment lost 2 bases and the V segment lost 6 bases, leaving 6 bases of the junction unmatched. The CDR3 has 14 amino acids.